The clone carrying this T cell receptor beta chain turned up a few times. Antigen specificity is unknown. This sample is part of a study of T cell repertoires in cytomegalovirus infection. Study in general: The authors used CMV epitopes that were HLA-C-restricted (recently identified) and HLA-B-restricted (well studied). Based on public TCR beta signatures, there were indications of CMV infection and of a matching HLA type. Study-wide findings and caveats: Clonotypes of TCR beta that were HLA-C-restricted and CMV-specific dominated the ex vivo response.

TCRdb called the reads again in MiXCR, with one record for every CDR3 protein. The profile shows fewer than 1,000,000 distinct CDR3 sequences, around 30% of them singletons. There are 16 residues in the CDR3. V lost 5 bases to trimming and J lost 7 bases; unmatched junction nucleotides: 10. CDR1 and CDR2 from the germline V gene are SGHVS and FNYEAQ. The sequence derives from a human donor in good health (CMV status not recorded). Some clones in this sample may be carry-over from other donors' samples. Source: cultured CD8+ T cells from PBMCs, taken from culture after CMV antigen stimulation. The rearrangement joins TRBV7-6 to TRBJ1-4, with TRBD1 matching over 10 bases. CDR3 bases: TGTGCCAGCAGCCCCGAGCCGGGACAGGGGTCTGAAAAACTGTTTTTT. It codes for CASSPEPGQGSEKLFF.